The 30 T cell receptor beta chains below all came from one sample that was sequenced in a study of type 1 regulatory T cells. TCRdb fed the reads into MiXCR, producing one record per CDR3 protein. The profile shows about 97,000 distinct CDR3 sequences, roughly 30% of them singletons. What was sequenced was CD4+ T cells, either the whole sample or a sorted fraction (not recorded which). These receptors all stem from a human donor in good health.

V usage is TRBV20-1 and J usage is TRBJ2-7, with a possible D match to TRBD1 (5 bases). The CDR3 extends over 15 amino acids. Germline loops: CDR1 DFQATT, CDR2 SNEGSKA (reference sequence). Trimming removed 3 bases from V and 0 bases from J, with 15 bases in between. The chain's CDR3 is CSARVSADISYEQYF. The CDR3 DNA follows: TGCAGTGCTAGGGTAAGCGCGGACATCTCCTACGAGCAGTACTTC.

The V call is TRBV7-8, the J call TRBJ1-1, with no clear D. Per germline, CDR1 SGHVS and CDR2 FQNEAQ. V lost 2 bases and J 4 bases, leaving 8 bases between the germline ends. The CDR3 extends over 13 amino acids. The CDR3 sequence: CASSLIDVTEAFF. For the CDR3, the DNA is TGTGCCAGCAGCTTAATCGATGTCACTGAAGCTTTCTTT. The full variable domain, completed using reference TRBV7-8 and TRBJ1-1, is GAGVSQSPRYKVAKRGQDVALRCDPISGHVSLFWYQQALGQGPEFLTYFQNEAQLDKSGLPSDRFFAERPEGSVSTLKIQRTQQEDSAVYLCASSLIDVTEAFFGQGTRLTVV.

This rearrangement joins TRBV5-1 to TRBJ1-1; a possible D gene is TRBD1 (5 bases). Germline CDR1 and CDR2: SGHRS and YFSETQ. V was shortened by 4 bases and J by 4 bases, with 17 bases between the two germline ends. The CDR3 covers 15 residues. Written as DNA, the CDR3 is TGCGCCAGCAGCGACTCCGGGTGGGGGAGCACTGAAGCTTTCTTT. It encodes CASSDSGWGSTEAFF.

The V and J genes are TRBV7-8 and TRBJ2-1, with 10 nucleotides matching TRBD2. Per germline, CDR1 SGHVS and CDR2 FQNEAQ. Trimming took 5 bases from V and 9 from J; bases not matched to a gene: 13. The CDR3 is 16 amino acids. The DNA of the CDR3 is TGTGCCAGCAGCAATTTAGCGGGGGGTCTCTTCGTTGAGCAGTTCTTC. The encoded protein is CASSNLAGGLFVEQFF.

The chain links TRBV7-8 to TRBJ1-5; D remains unclear. The ends were cut back, 1 base at V and 7 bases at J, with 8 bases in the middle. The CDR3 has 13 amino acids. Germline assignment: CDR1 SGHVS and CDR2 FQNEAQ. The CDR3 bases are TGTGCCAGCAGCTTAGAGTTAGGGCAGCCCCAGCATTTT. This translates into CASSLELGQPQHF. The complete variable domain, with remaining parts taken from reference TRBV7-8 and TRBJ1-5, reads GAGVSQSPRYKVAKRGQDVALRCDPISGHVSLFWYQQALGQGPEFLTYFQNEAQLDKSGLPSDRFFAERPEGSVSTLKIQRTQQEDSAVYLCASSLELGQPQHFGDGTRLSIL.

The rearrangement links TRBV20-1 to TRBJ2-7; a possible D gene is TRBD2 (5 bases). V was pared by 0 bases and J by 2 bases, with 14 bases between. CDR1 and CDR2 from the germline V gene are DFQATT and SNEGSKA (reference sequence). The CDR3 runs to 15 residues. CDR3 region: CSARDIIGLTYEQYF. As DNA, the CDR3 is TGCAGTGCTAGAGATATTATTGGACTTACCTACGAGCAGTACTTC.

The chain employs TRBV3-1 and TRBJ1-1, with TRBD1 as a possible D gene (5 bases). The germline V gene encodes CDR1 LGHDT and CDR2 YNNKEL (reference sequence). The V and J ends lost 3 bases and 1 base respectively, with 9 bases between them. CDR3 length: 14 residues. CDR3 DNA: TGTGCCAGCAGCCAGGGGGTGAGGAACACTGAAGCTTTCTTT. This translates into CASSQGVRNTEAFF.

The chain is built from TRBV5-5 and TRBJ2-7; unclear D gene. Germline V gives CDR1 SGHKS, CDR2 YYEKEE (reference sequence). The CDR3 contains 14 residues. V was trimmed by 0 bases and J by 1 base, leaving 8 bases between them. The CDR3 protein is CASSLELRSYEQYF. DNA of the CDR3: TGTGCCAGCAGCTTGGAACTGAGGTCCTACGAGCAGTACTTC.

The rearrangement uses TRBV29-1 and TRBJ1-2; tentatively, D is TRBD1 (5 bases). There are 13 residues in the CDR3. V was pared by 2 bases and J by 6 bases, with 13 bases between. Germline-derived CDR1 and CDR2 are SQVTM and ANQGSEA. The CDR3 region has the DNA TGCAGCGTTGAAAAGGGGAATGGGAATGGCTACACCTTC. It is translated as CSVEKGNGNGYTF.

The chain employs TRBV2 and TRBJ2-7; D is unclear. This CDR3 has 12 residues. V was shortened by 6 bases and J by 3 bases, with 9 bases between the two germline ends. Germline CDR1 reads SNHLY; CDR2 reads FYNNEI. The CDR3 here is CASRETLYEQYF. The DNA for the CDR3 is TGTGCCAGCAGGGAGACCCTCTACGAGCAGTACTTC. Full variable domain (remainder filled in from reference TRBV2 and TRBJ2-7): EPEVTQTPSHQVTQMGQEVILRCVPISNHLYFYWYRQILGQKVEFLVSFYNNEISEKSEIFDDQFSVERPDGSNFTLKIRSTKLEDSAMYFCASRETLYEQYFGPGTRLTVT.

Only a few counts were recorded for this clonotype. CDR3 DNA: TGTGCCAGTGAGACAGATTCGGCCGGGGAGCTGTTTTTT. Its protein product is CASETDSAGELFF. The V and J genes are TRBV6-1 and TRBJ2-2, with D tentatively TRBD1 (5 bases). V lost 9 bases and J lost 6, with 14 bases in between. Germline CDR1 is MNHNS and CDR2 is SASEGT. The CDR3 spans 13 residues.

In this sample, this clonotype turned up a few times. This chain joins TRBV14 and TRBJ1-2, with D uncertain. V gave up 3 bases and J gave up 1 base, with 6 bases separating them. This CDR3 spans 13 amino acids. CDR1 SGHDN and CDR2 FVKESK come from the germline V gene. The CDR3 spells CASSQDLNYGYTF. CDR3 DNA sequence: TGTGCCAGCAGCCAGGACCTTAACTATGGCTACACCTTC.

This clonotype is deemed medium-sized (0.01 to 0.1%). This chain links TRBV20-1 with TRBJ2-5; D perhaps matches TRBD2 (5 bases). With 6 bases removed from V and 5 bases from J, the gap between germline ends came to 16 bases. The CDR3 has 13 residues. CDR1 is DFQATT, CDR2 SNEGSKA, per germline (reference sequence). Here the CDR3 reads CSATAVQRETQYF. The CDR3 DNA follows: TGCAGTGCCACCGCAGTTCAGCGGGAGACCCAGTACTTC.

The rearrangement links TRBV24-1 to TRBJ2-3, with no clear D. V was pared by 4 bases and J by 2 bases, with 9 bases between. Germline loops: CDR1 KGHDR, CDR2 SFDVKD. There are 14 residues in the CDR3. The CDR3 reads CATSDHLSTDTQYF. The DNA for the CDR3 is TGTGCCACCAGTGACCACCTGTCCACAGATACGCAGTATTTT.

This rearrangement joins TRBV12-3 or TRBV12-4 to TRBJ2-3, with 8 bases lining up with TRBD2. V lost 5 bases to trimming and J lost 6 bases; unmatched junction nucleotides: 7. The CDR3 loop spans 14 amino acids. The CDR3 sequence: CASSPGTSLDTQYF. The CDR3 nucleotides read TGTGCCAGCAGTCCCGGGACTAGTCTTGATACGCAGTATTTT.

This clonotype was counted only a few times. The gene calls are TRBV20-1 and TRBJ2-7, with D perhaps TRBD1 or TRBD2 (5 bases each). CDR1 DFQATT and CDR2 SNEGSKA come from the germline V gene (reference sequence). Trimming took 2 bases from V and 4 from J, leaving 15 bases between them. CDR3 size: 14 residues. The CDR3 sequence is CSARRDGEPYEQYF. The CDR3 DNA reads TGCAGTGCTAGACGGGACGGTGAACCATACGAGCAGTACTTC.

V gene TRBV19 combines with J gene TRBJ2-7; TRBD1 or TRBD2 may be the D gene (6 bases each). V was trimmed by 5 bases and J by 5 bases, leaving 10 bases between them. CDR1 and CDR2 (germline): LNHDA, SQIVND (reference sequence). The CDR3 length is 12 residues. The CDR3 DNA sequence: TGTGCCAGTAGTCCGCGGGACAACGAGCAGTACTTC. This translates into CASSPRDNEQYF.

The chain has TRBV29-1 and TRBJ2-1; D tentatively fits TRBD1 or TRBD2 (5 bases each). The V and J ends lost 3 bases and 8 bases respectively, with 23 bases between them. In germline, CDR1 is SQVTM, CDR2 ANQGSEA. CDR3 length equals 16 residues. The CDR3 DNA follows: TGCAGCGTTGATGCTTCAGGGCCTGTCTTCGGGGATGAGCAGTTCTTC. Residues: CSVDASGPVFGDEQFF.

The table lists this clonotype with a few counts. The chain is built from TRBV27 and TRBJ1-6; 7 bases fit TRBD1. The CDR3 spans 16 residues. Germline loops: CDR1 MNHEY, CDR2 SMNVEV (reference sequence). The V gene end was trimmed by 7 bases and the J gene end by 7 bases; junction bases not matched to a gene: 13. The CDR3 DNA sequence: TGTGCCAGCATAAGGACAGGACCCTACGCGAATTCACCCCTCCACTTT. This encodes CASIRTGPYANSPLHF.

V gene TRBV5-4 combines with J gene TRBJ2-3; TRBD1 or TRBD2 may be the D gene (5 bases each). CDR3 size: 15 residues. CDR1 is SGHNT and CDR2 is YYREEE in the germline V gene (reference sequence). V lost 0 bases, J lost 10 bases, and 18 bases lay in between. CDR3 residues: CASSLEGTTSFAQYF. The CDR3 nucleotides read TGTGCCAGCAGCTTGGAAGGGACGACGAGCTTTGCGCAGTATTTT.

The sample holds a few counts of this clonotype. The chain employs TRBV6-2 or TRBV6-3 and TRBJ1-5; D not resolved. This CDR3 has 15 residues. Per the germline V gene, CDR1 is MNHEY and CDR2 is SVGEGT. The V end lost 5 bases, the J end lost 5 bases, and 16 bases lay between the germline ends. The CDR3 nucleotides are TGTGCCAGCAGTGGAATGAACGGCTTGGATCAGCCCCAGCATTTT. Translated: CASSGMNGLDQPQHF.

This chain links TRBV4-1 with TRBJ2-7; 7 bases align to TRBD1. The V segment lost 1 base and the J segment 0 bases; nucleotides outside the gene matches: 9. This CDR3 has 17 residues. Germline assignment: CDR1 MGHRA and CDR2 YSYEKL. CDR3 bases: TGCGCCAGCAGCCAAGCCCCCTCGGACAGGAGCTCCTACGAGCAGTACTTC. It is translated as CASSQAPSDRSSYEQYF.

The rearrangement uses TRBV11-2 and TRBJ2-5, with D unresolved. The ends were cut back, 1 base at V and 2 bases at J, with 8 bases in the middle. CDR3 length: 14 residues. Germline assignment: CDR1 SGHAT and CDR2 FQNNGV. DNA for the CDR3: TGTGCCAGCAGCTTAGGACGGAGACAAGAGACCCAGTACTTC. Encoded protein: CASSLGRRQETQYF.

This chain joins TRBV5-1 and TRBJ2-5; possibly TRBD1 for D (6 bases). This CDR3 contains 14 residues. From germline, CDR1 is SGHRS and CDR2 YFSETQ. The V end lost 4 bases, the J end lost 0 bases, and 10 bases lay between the germline ends. This CDR3 reads CASSVGGDQETQYF. Here the CDR3 DNA reads TGCGCCAGCAGCGTAGGGGGAGACCAAGAGACCCAGTACTTC.

This clonotype was detected only once. This rearrangement joins TRBV5-1 to TRBJ2-6; D not certain. The germline gives CDR1 SGHRS, CDR2 YFSETQ. The germline V and J ends were trimmed by 0 bases and 4 bases, with 8 bases remaining between them. The CDR3 covers 15 residues. This CDR3 is CASSLDGSGANVLTF. CDR3 nucleotides: TGCGCCAGCAGCTTGGATGGATCAGGGGCCAACGTCCTGACTTTC.

V and J are TRBV7-6 and TRBJ2-2; D is unresolved. This CDR3 has 14 amino acids. Trimming took 1 base from V and 4 from J, leaving 7 bases between them. CDR1 SGHVS and CDR2 FNYEAQ come from the germline V gene. CDR3 in DNA: TGTGCCAGCAGCTTAGGAGTAGTCACCGGGGAGCTGTTTTTT. Encoded protein: CASSLGVVTGELFF. Using reference TRBV7-6 and TRBJ2-2 for the parts outside the CDR3, the full variable domain is GAGVSQSPRYKVTKRGQDVALRCDPISGHVSLYWYRQALGQGPEFLTYFNYEAQQDKSGLPNDRFSAERPEGSISTLTIQRTEQRDSAMYRCASSLGVVTGELFFGEGSRLTVL.

This rearrangement joins TRBV7-6 to TRBJ2-3; D is possibly TRBD2 (7 bases). The germline CDR1 and CDR2 sequences are SGHVS and FNYEAQ. The CDR3 consists of 16 residues. The V end was cut by 4 bases, the J end by 7 bases, with 21 bases between. As DNA, the CDR3 is TGTGCCAGCAGCTGGGCGGCGGGGGCGACTACGAATACGCAGTATTTT. Protein product: CASSWAAGATTNTQYF.

The J gene is TRBJ2-7, the V gene TRBV2; 11 bases fit TRBD2. The CDR3 has 14 amino acids. The germline V gene encodes CDR1 SNHLY and CDR2 FYNNEI. Trimming removed 6 bases from V and 5 bases from J; junction bases left unmatched: 6. In DNA, the CDR3 is TGTGCCAGCAGACACCCGGGACTAGCGGACGAGCAGTACTTC. The encoded protein is CASRHPGLADEQYF. The variable domain in full, completed from reference TRBV2 and TRBJ2-7, reads EPEVTQTPSHQVTQMGQEVILRCVPISNHLYFYWYRQILGQKVEFLVSFYNNEISEKSEIFDDQFSVERPDGSNFTLKIRSTKLEDSAMYFCASRHPGLADEQYFGPGTRLTVT.

This chain links TRBV12-3 or TRBV12-4 with TRBJ1-1; D remains ambiguous. V was clipped by 6 bases and J by 7 bases, with 9 bases between them. There are 11 residues in the CDR3. DNA of the CDR3: TGTGCCAGCAGACTCAGTCGTGAAGCTTTCTTT. The encoded protein is CASRLSREAFF.

This clonotype was recorded a few times. This chain joins TRBV6-1 and TRBJ2-7; D is unresolved. The germline CDR1 and CDR2 sequences are MNHNS and SASEGT. V was cut by 1 base and J by 0 bases, with 7 bases left in between. The CDR3 totals 14 residues. The CDR3 spells CASSEEGLSYEQYF. CDR3 in DNA: TGTGCCAGCAGTGAAGAAGGCCTCTCCTACGAGCAGTACTTC.